This T cell receptor beta chain was observed in a study of early T cells in non-severe SARS-CoV-2 infection. TCRdb fed the 5' RACE reads into MiXCR, producing one record per CDR3 protein. The sample yields approximately 76,000 distinct CDR3 sequences, roughly 13% seen once. This clonotype was detected many times. The length of the CDR3 is 14 residues. Per germline, CDR1 SGHRS and CDR2 YFSETQ. V trimming: 5 bases; J trimming: 5 bases; junction bases outside the gene matches: 9. Specimen: whole blood. V and J are TRBV5-1 and TRBJ2-5, with 7 bases lining up with TRBD1. The source is an adult who was a healthcare worker with PCR-confirmed SARS-CoV-2 infection or an uninfected control (not recorded which). Here the CDR3 DNA reads TGCGCCAGCAGAACCGGGACAGTGGGGGAGACCCAGTACTTC. Its protein product is CASRTGTVGETQYF.